This T cell receptor (beta chain) was profiled in a study of CD8 T cells in ankylosing spondylitis. TCRdb passed the 5' RACE reads through MiXCR, listing each CDR3 protein once. Of 240,000 or so distinct CDR3 sequences listed, approximately 9% are singletons. This clonotype has a handful of counts. The TCR sequence derives from a male donor with ankylosing spondylitis or in good health (not recorded which). The source material was blood, either unsorted or a sorted T cell fraction (not recorded which).

CDR3 coding DNA: TGTGCCAGCAGTTTCCCGGGGAATTACGAGCAGTACTTC. Translation: CASSFPGNYEQYF. This chain connects TRBV28 to TRBJ2-7; perhaps TRBD2 as D (5 bases). Trimming stripped 3 bases from V and 4 bases from J, with 10 bases between. The germline CDR1 and CDR2 sequences are MDHEN and SYDVKM. The CDR3 covers 13 residues. Looking up the rest from reference TRBV28 and TRBJ2-7 gives the full variable domain: DVKVTQSSRYLVKRTGEKVFLECVQDMDHENMFWYRQDPGLGLRLIYFSYDVKMKEKGDIPEGYSVSREKKERFSLILESASTNQTSMYLCASSFPGNYEQYFGPGTRLTVT.